The 14 T cell receptor beta chains given below trace back to one sample, sequenced in a study of T cell responses to AZD1222 COVID-19 vaccine. Some clones are missing from TCRdb's copy, which holds only in-frame ones; the method was immunoSEQ multiplex PCR. The table lists tens of thousands of clones, 80% of them singletons, with less than 50% in the top ten. The starting material was peripheral blood, obtained 28 days after the second AZD1222 dose. These receptors were obtained from an adult who received the AZD1222 COVID-19 vaccine.

The V and J genes are TRBV7-9 and TRBJ2-7, with a weak D call TRBD1 (6 bases). The germline V gene has CDR1 SEHNR and CDR2 FQNEAQ (reference sequence). CDR3 length equals 14 residues. V lost 1 base and J lost 3, with 10 bases in between. In DNA, the CDR3 is TGTGCCAGCAGCTTAGGACAAGGGGGCTACGAGCAGTACTTC. Encoded protein: CASSLGQGGYEQYF.

V gene TRBV5-4 combines with J gene TRBJ2-1; possibly TRBD2 for D (6 bases). The CDR3 has 15 residues. CDR1 and CDR2 (germline): SGHNT, YYREEE (reference sequence). V was cut by 4 bases and J by 2 bases, with 13 bases left in between. Here the CDR3 reads CASSPAGGTYNEQFF. The CDR3 nucleotides are TGTGCCAGCAGCCCGGCGGGCGGGACCTACAATGAGCAGTTCTTC.

The chain is built from TRBV7-9 and TRBJ1-1; D gene uncertain. Germline V gene lookup returns CDR1 SEHNR and CDR2 FQNEAQ (reference sequence). The length of the CDR3 is 11 residues. With 5 bases removed from V and 9 bases from J, the gap between germline ends came to 10 bases. CDR3 in amino acids: CASSGGRKAFF. In DNA form, the CDR3 reads TGTGCCAGCAGCGGTGGCCGAAAAGCTTTCTTT.

This clone was detected only a few times. The CDR3 nucleotides read TGTGCCAGTGTGAGCACCGGGGAGCTGTTTTTT. Encoded protein: CASVSTGELFF. The V and J genes are TRBV28 and TRBJ2-2; unclear D gene. The CDR3 sequence is 11 residues long. Trimming removed 9 bases from V and 4 bases from J, with 6 bases in between. In germline, CDR1 is MDHEN, CDR2 SYDVKM.

The chain couples TRBV28 to TRBJ1-5; unclear D gene. The V gene's germline CDR1 is MDHEN and CDR2 SYDVKM. This CDR3 is built from 15 residues. Trimming left V 1 base short and J 2 bases short, with 9 bases between. The CDR3 DNA sequence: TGTGCCAGCAGTTTATTGGGGATTCGCAATCAGCCCCAGCATTTT. It yields the protein CASSLLGIRNQPQHF.

The chain couples TRBV3-1 (or the pseudogene TRBV3-2) to TRBJ2-1, with 12 positions matching TRBD2. The germline V gene encodes CDR1 LGHDT and CDR2 YNNKEL (reference sequence). This CDR3 region has 19 residues. V dropped 0 bases and J dropped 7; count of bases not matched to a gene: 13. The CDR3: CASSQEGGPGLAGNNEQFF. The DNA of the CDR3 is TGTGCCAGCAGCCAAGAAGGTGGCCCCGGACTAGCGGGGAATAATGAGCAGTTCTTC.

This clone has only a few counts. The J gene is TRBJ2-1, the V gene TRBV20-1; D gene ambiguous. This CDR3 is 14 amino acids long. Germline assignment: CDR1 DFQATT and CDR2 SNEGSKA (reference sequence). Trimming took 3 bases from V and 7 from J, leaving 16 bases between them. The CDR3 DNA reads TGCAGTGCTAGTAAGGGCACTGTGGGTAATGAGCAGTTCTTC. Its protein is CSASKGTVGNEQFF.

The V and J genes are TRBV25-1 and TRBJ1-4, with D possibly matching TRBD1 (6 bases). Trimming took off 4 bases at V and 2 bases at J, with 8 bases between the two ends. Germline-derived CDR1 and CDR2 are MGHDK and SYGVNS. The CDR3 is made up of 14 amino acids. The CDR3 region is CASSGTATNEKLFF. The CDR3 DNA reads TGTGCCAGCAGTGGGACAGCTACTAATGAAAAACTGTTTTTT.

The J gene is TRBJ2-1, the V gene TRBV5-4; TRBD1 matches 10 bases. The CDR3 loop spans 15 amino acids. The V and J ends lost 4 bases and 7 bases, in that order; junction bases with no gene match: 8. CDR1 is SGHNT and CDR2 is YYREEE in the germline V gene (reference sequence). Written as DNA, the CDR3 is TGTGCCAGCAGCCTCGACAGGGGGCCGTGGAATGAGCAGTTCTTC. Protein sequence: CASSLDRGPWNEQFF.

J is TRBJ1-1 and V is TRBV19; D not resolved. The CDR3 spans 13 residues. Germline V gives CDR1 LNHDA, CDR2 SQIVND (reference sequence). Deletions cut 6 bases from V and 0 bases from J, with 8 bases between. CDR3 loop: CASRSTVNTEAFF. The CDR3 region has the DNA TGTGCCAGTAGATCGACGGTGAACACTGAAGCTTTCTTT.

This clone was seen once. The chain employs TRBV29-1 and TRBJ1-2, with 7 bases that match TRBD1. Trimming removed 7 bases from V and 2 bases from J; junction bases left unmatched: 10. In germline, CDR1 is SQVTM, CDR2 ANQGSEA. This CDR3 has 14 residues. The CDR3 loop is CSAVFQGGNYGYTF. CDR3 nucleotides: TGCAGCGCCGTCTTCCAGGGGGGCAACTATGGCTACACCTTC.

This sequence joins TRBV5-5 and TRBJ1-2; D uncertain. Trimming pared 4 bases from V and 2 bases from J, leaving 6 bases between. Germline V gene data show CDR1 as SGHKS and CDR2 as YYEKEE (reference sequence). The CDR3 loop spans 12 amino acids. For the CDR3, the DNA is TGTGCCAGCAGCACAGCCAACTATGGCTACACCTTC. As protein: CASSTANYGYTF.

This sequence joins TRBV3-1 (or the pseudogene TRBV3-2) and TRBJ2-5; D may be TRBD1 (6 bases). The CDR3 runs to 17 residues. The V end lost 0 bases, the J end lost 1 base, and 15 bases lay between the germline ends. Germline CDR1 LGHDT, CDR2 YNNKEL (reference sequence). The CDR3 nucleotides read TGTGCCAGCAGCCAAGAAAAAGCGGACAGACGCCAAGAGACCCAGTACTTC. This gives the protein CASSQEKADRRQETQYF.

The chain joins TRBV20-1 to TRBJ2-6, with unresolved D. CDR1 and CDR2 from the germline V gene are DFQATT and SNEGSKA (reference sequence). This CDR3 spans 11 amino acids. Deletions cut 6 bases from V and 2 bases from J, with 2 bases between. As DNA, the CDR3 is TGCAGTGCAGCTGGGGCCAACGTCCTGACTTTC. Protein product: CSAAGANVLTF.